The 9 T cell receptor beta chains reported below all come from one sample, sequenced in a study of early T cells in non-severe SARS-CoV-2 infection. TCRdb re-derived calls from the 5' RACE reads in MiXCR, one entry per CDR3 protein. The repertoire holds some 98,000 distinct CDR3 sequences, with about 15% as singletons. The sequenced sample was whole blood. The receptors here all came from an adult who was a healthcare worker with PCR-confirmed SARS-CoV-2 infection or an uninfected control (not recorded which).

This clonotype turned up a few times. The chain uses TRBV28 and TRBJ1-2, with TRBD1 as a possible D gene (5 bases). Per germline, CDR1 MDHEN and CDR2 SYDVKM. The CDR3 covers 14 residues. V was cut by 7 bases and J by 8 bases, with 20 bases left in between. This chain's CDR3 is CASTLRVGTGGYTF. The CDR3 DNA reads TGTGCCAGCACCCTCCGGGTGGGGACCGGAGGCTACACCTTC.

The chain recombines TRBV20-1 with TRBJ1-1; 7 bases are a match to TRBD1. This CDR3 is built from 12 residues. The ends lost 6 bases at V and 5 bases at J; junction bases unmatched: 6. Per the germline V gene, CDR1 is DFQATT and CDR2 is SNEGSKA (reference sequence). The CDR3 spells CSAVPGQTEAFF. In DNA, the CDR3 is TGCAGTGCGGTACCGGGACAGACTGAAGCTTTCTTT.

This clonotype was counted ten times or more. This chain joins TRBV24-1 and TRBJ1-2; D is unresolved. Trimming left V 4 bases short and J 0 bases short, with 8 bases between. The germline gives CDR1 KGHDR, CDR2 SFDVKD. The CDR3 has 14 residues. In DNA, the CDR3 is TGTGCCACCAGTGACCGCAGAGCTAACTATGGCTACACCTTC. Translation gives CATSDRRANYGYTF.

This clonotype was seen more than once but under ten times. V is TRBV5-1 and J is TRBJ1-6; 7 bases map to TRBD1. The V gene end was trimmed by 3 bases and the J gene end by 3 bases; junction bases not matched to a gene: 6. This CDR3 contains 16 residues. Germline loops: CDR1 SGHRS, CDR2 YFSETQ. The CDR3 is CASSSGRDSYNSPLHF. For the CDR3, the DNA is TGCGCCAGCAGCTCGGGCCGGGACAGCTATAATTCACCCCTCCACTTT.

This clonotype has only a few counts. The V and J genes are TRBV18 and TRBJ2-7, with 7 bases lining up with TRBD1. The V and J ends lost 3 bases and 3 bases, in that order; junction bases with no gene match: 8. The CDR3 runs to 15 residues. Germline CDR1 KGHSH, CDR2 LQKENI. This CDR3 reads CASSPERDSSYEQYF. The CDR3 DNA reads as TGTGCCAGCTCACCCGAACGGGACAGCAGCTACGAGCAGTACTTC.

This clonotype turned up a few times. This chain uses TRBV5-1 with TRBJ2-1; 8 bases fit TRBD2. V shed 0 bases and J 5 bases; nucleotides not matched to a gene: 4. The CDR3 runs to 15 residues. Germline V gives CDR1 SGHRS, CDR2 YFSETQ. The chain's CDR3 is CASSLGLALNNEQFF. The DNA of the CDR3 is TGCGCCAGCAGCTTGGGACTAGCGTTAAACAATGAGCAGTTCTTC.

The CDR3 spells CASSPVGYEQYF. In DNA, the CDR3 is TGCGCCAGCAGCCCCGTCGGGTACGAGCAGTACTTC. The chain joins TRBV5-1 to TRBJ2-7; D is unclear. Germline V gives CDR1 SGHRS, CDR2 YFSETQ. This CDR3 region has 12 residues. V was pared by 4 bases and J by 4 bases, with 9 bases between.

This clonotype was counted a few times. The rearrangement uses TRBV20-1 and TRBJ1-1, with 7 bases identical to TRBD1. The J segment lost 0 bases and the V segment lost 1 base, leaving 14 bases of the junction unmatched. CDR1 and CDR2 from the germline V gene are DFQATT and SNEGSKA (reference sequence). CDR3 length: 18 residues. CDR3 sequence: CSARGIDRQGIVNTEAFF. DNA of the CDR3: TGCAGTGCTAGAGGAATTGATAGACAGGGCATCGTGAACACTGAAGCTTTCTTT.

This clonotype was observed at least ten times. J is TRBJ2-3 and V is TRBV10-3, with 11 nucleotides matching TRBD2. This CDR3 has 15 residues. Germline values: CDR1 ENHRY, CDR2 SYGVKD. With V trimmed by 5 bases and J by 2 bases, 3 bases remained unmatched. CDR3 sequence (DNA): TGTGCCATCAGTCATAGCGGGGGGGTCACAGATACGCAGTATTTT. Protein sequence: CAISHSGGVTDTQYF.